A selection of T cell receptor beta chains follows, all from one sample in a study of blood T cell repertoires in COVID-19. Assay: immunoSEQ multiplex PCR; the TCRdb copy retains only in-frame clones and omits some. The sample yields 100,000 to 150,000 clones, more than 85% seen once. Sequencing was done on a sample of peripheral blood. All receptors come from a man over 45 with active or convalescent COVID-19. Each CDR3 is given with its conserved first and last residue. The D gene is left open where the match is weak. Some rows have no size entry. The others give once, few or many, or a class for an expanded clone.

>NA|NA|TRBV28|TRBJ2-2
CASTRAGELFF
TGTGCCAGCACTCGGGCCGGGGAGCTGTTTTTT
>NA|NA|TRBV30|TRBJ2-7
CAWSDPGPLKAYEQYF
TGTGCCTGGAGCGACCCGGGTCCCTTGAAAGCCTACGAGCAGTACTTC
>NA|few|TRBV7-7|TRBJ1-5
CASSHPLGHNQPQHF
TGTGCCAGCAGCCACCCGCTGGGGCACAATCAGCCCCAGCATTTT
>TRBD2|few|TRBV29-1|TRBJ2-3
CSVDMVAGGSTDTQYF
TGCAGCGTTGATATGGTAGCGGGAGGGAGCACAGATACGCAGTATTTT
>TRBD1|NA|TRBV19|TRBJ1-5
CASSYRGYSNQPQHF
TGTGCCAGTAGCTACAGGGGGTATAGCAATCAGCCCCAGCATTTT
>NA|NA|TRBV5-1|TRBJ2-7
CASSLIGGDEQYF
TGCGCCAGCAGCTTGATCGGCGGCGACGAGCAGTACTTC
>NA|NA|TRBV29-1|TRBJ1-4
CSVTASSNEKLFF
TGCAGCGTCACTGCCTCCTCGAATGAAAAACTGTTTTTT
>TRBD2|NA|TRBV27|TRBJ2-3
CASSRGGGRADTQYF
TGTGCCAGCAGTAGGGGCGGGGGGCGGGCAGATACGCAGTATTTT
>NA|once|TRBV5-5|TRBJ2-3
CASSSSDRAGDTQYF
TGTGCCAGCAGCTCAAGTGACAGGGCGGGGGATACGCAGTATTTT
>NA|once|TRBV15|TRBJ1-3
CATSTTVGNTIYF
TGTGCCACCAGCACGACAGTAGGAAACACCATATATTTT
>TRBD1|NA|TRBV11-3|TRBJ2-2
CASSPSFETGGHGELFF
TGTGCCAGCAGTCCCAGTTTTGAGACAGGGGGCCACGGGGAGCTGTTTTTT
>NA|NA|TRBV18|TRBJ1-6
CASSPPQGYNSPLHF
TGTGCCAGCTCACCACCGCAGGGGTACAATTCACCCCTCCACTTT
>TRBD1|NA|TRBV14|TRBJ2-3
CASSQGIARGRFVAQYF
TGTGCCAGCAGCCAAGGGATTGCCAGGGGGCGTTTCGTTGCGCAGTATTTT
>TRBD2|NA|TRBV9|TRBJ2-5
CASSKAGDVETQYF
TGTGCCAGCAGCAAGGCGGGGGACGTGGAGACCCAGTACTTC
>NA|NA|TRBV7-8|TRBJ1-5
CASSLGGNSNQPQHF
TGTGCCAGCAGCTTAGGCGGAAACAGCAATCAGCCCCAGCATTTT
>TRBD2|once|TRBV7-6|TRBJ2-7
CASSRTSGVSYEQYF
TGTGCCAGCAGCAGGACTAGCGGGGTCTCCTACGAGCAGTACTTC
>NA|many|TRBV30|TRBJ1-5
CAWSPGGRQPQHF
TGTGCCTGGTCCCCCGGGGGGAGGCAGCCCCAGCATTTT
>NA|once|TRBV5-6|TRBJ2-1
CASSLVLPSPYNEQFF
TGTGCCAGCAGCTTGGTACTGCCCTCCCCCTACAATGAGCAGTTCTTC
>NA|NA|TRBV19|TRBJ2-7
CASSKGLNSYEQYF
TGTGCCAGTAGTAAGGGGCTAAACTCCTACGAGCAGTACTTC
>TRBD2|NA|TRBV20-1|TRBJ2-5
CSASPAGGQETQYF
TGCAGTGCTAGTCCAGCGGGAGGCCAAGAGACCCAGTACTTC
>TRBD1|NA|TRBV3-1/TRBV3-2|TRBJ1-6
CASSYRGSSPLHF
TGTGCCAGCAGCTACAGGGGAAGTTCACCCCTCCACTTT
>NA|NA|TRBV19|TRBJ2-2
CASSIGAGGGPGELFF
TGTGCCAGTAGTATAGGTGCAGGGGGAGGCCCCGGGGAGCTGTTTTTT
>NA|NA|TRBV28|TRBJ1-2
CASSVLQGDYGYTF
TGTGCCAGCTCGGTACTACAGGGTGACTATGGCTACACCTTC
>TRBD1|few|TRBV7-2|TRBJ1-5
CASSRTGDEDQPQHF
TGTGCCAGCAGTAGGACAGGGGATGAGGATCAGCCCCAGCATTTT
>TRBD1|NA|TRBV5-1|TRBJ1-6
CASRRFTGDGNSPLHF
TGCGCCAGCAGACGTTTTACAGGGGACGGGAATTCACCCCTCCACTTT
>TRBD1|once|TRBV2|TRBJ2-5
CASSEAFGQGAQETQYF
TGTGCCAGCAGTGAAGCGTTTGGACAGGGTGCCCAAGAGACCCAGTACTTC
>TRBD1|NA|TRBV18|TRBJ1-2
CASSRPGQGENYGYTF
TGTGCCAGCTCACGACCGGGACAGGGCGAAAACTATGGCTACACCTTC
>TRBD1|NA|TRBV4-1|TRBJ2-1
CASSHGDRGAEQFF
TGCGCCAGCAGCCATGGGGACAGGGGAGCTGAGCAGTTCTTC
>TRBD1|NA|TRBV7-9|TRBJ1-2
CASSDRGSYGYTF
TGTGCCAGCAGCGACAGGGGGAGCTATGGCTACACCTTC
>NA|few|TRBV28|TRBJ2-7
CASSFSYRLYEQYF
TGTGCCAGCAGTTTTTCCTACAGGCTTTACGAGCAGTACTTC
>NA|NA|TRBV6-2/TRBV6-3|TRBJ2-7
CASSPLGREGTRYEQYF
TGTGCCAGCAGCCCTCTGGGGCGTGAAGGGACTCGCTACGAGCAGTACTTC
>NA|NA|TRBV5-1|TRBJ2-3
CASSFRSGSSTDTQYF
TGCGCCAGCAGCTTTCGTAGCGGTTCTAGCACAGATACGCAGTATTTT
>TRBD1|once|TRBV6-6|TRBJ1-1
CASSYGTGGLVTEAFF
TGTGCCAGCAGTTACGGGACAGGAGGCCTGGTGACTGAAGCTTTCTTT
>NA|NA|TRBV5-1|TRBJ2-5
CASSLDTAPGAQYF
TGCGCCAGCAGCTTGGATACCGCCCCGGGGGCCCAGTACTTC
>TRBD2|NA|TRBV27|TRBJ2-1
CASSSSGRKEQFF
TGTGCCAGCAGTTCCAGCGGGAGAAAAGAGCAGTTCTTC
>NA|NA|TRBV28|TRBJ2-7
CASSFEEQYF
TGTGCCAGCAGTTTTGAGGAGCAGTACTTC
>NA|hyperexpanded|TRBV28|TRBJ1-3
CASSSDSTTGNTIYF
TGTGCCAGCAGCTCCGACAGTACGACTGGAAACACCATATATTTT
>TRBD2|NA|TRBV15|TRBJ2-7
CATSRVWTSGRSPGYEQYF
TGTGCCACCAGCAGAGTTTGGACTAGCGGGAGATCCCCTGGGTACGAGCAGTACTTC
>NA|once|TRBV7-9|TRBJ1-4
CASSFGQINEKLFF
TGTGCCAGCAGCTTCGGACAGATTAATGAAAAACTGTTTTTT
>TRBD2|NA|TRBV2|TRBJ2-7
CASSDVLGTSGYEQYF
TGTGCCAGCAGTGACGTCTTAGGGACTAGCGGATACGAGCAGTACTTC
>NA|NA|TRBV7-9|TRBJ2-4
CASSLAAGRQYF
TGTGCCAGCAGCTTAGCGGCAGGTAGACAGTACTTC
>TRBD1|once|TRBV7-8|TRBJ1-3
CASSSGQNSGNTIYF
TGTGCCAGCAGCTCGGGACAGAACTCTGGAAACACCATATATTTT
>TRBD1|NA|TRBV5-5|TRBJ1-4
CASSLPTGGDEKLFF
TGTGCCAGCAGCTTGCCGACAGGGGGCGATGAAAAACTGTTTTTT
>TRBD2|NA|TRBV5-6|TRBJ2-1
CASSSAGVHNEQFF
TGTGCCAGCAGCTCAGCGGGAGTCCACAATGAGCAGTTCTTC
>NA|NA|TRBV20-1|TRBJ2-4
CSASAVAKNIQYF
TGCAGTGCTAGTGCAGTAGCCAAAAACATTCAGTACTTC
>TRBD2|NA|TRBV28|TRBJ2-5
CASSGGLGKETQYF
TGTGCCAGCAGTGGAGGACTAGGGAAAGAGACCCAGTACTTC
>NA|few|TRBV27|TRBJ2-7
CASSPPSYEQYF
TGTGCCAGCAGTCCCCCGTCCTACGAGCAGTACTTC
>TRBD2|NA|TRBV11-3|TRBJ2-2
CASSLVPAGDAGELFF
TGTGCCAGCAGCTTAGTGCCAGCGGGAGACGCCGGGGAGCTGTTTTTT
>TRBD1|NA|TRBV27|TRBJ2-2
CASSSDRGYANTGELFF
TGTGCCAGCAGTTCGGACAGGGGGTACGCGAACACCGGGGAGCTGTTTTTT
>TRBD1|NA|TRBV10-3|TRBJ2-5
CAISEGQGGWETQYF
TGTGCCATCAGTGAAGGACAGGGAGGTTGGGAGACCCAGTACTTC
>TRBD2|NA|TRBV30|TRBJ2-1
CAWKYRSGRGNEQFF
TGTGCCTGGAAGTATCGTAGCGGGAGAGGCAATGAGCAGTTCTTC
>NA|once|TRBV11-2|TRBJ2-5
CASSPGAGETQYF
TGTGCCAGCAGCCCAGGGGCAGGGGAGACCCAGTACTTC
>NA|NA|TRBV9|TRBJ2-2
CASSRVNTGELFF
TGTGCCAGCTCCCGGGTGAACACCGGGGAGCTGTTTTTT
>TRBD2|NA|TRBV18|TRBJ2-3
CASSPTILAGGPTDTQYF
TGTGCCAGCTCACCAACCATACTAGCGGGGGGGCCGACAGATACGCAGTATTTT
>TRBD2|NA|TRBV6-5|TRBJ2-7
CASSSTSGIYEQYF
TGTGCCAGCAGTTCGACTAGCGGTATCTACGAGCAGTACTTC